At least ten counts were recorded for the clone carrying this T cell receptor (beta chain). Its target is not known. The junction departs from germline at one end; a sequencing error may be responsible. The data derive from a study of response to subunit inactivated influenza vaccine. TCRdb fed the RT-PCR reads into MiXCR, producing one record per CDR3 protein. The table includes under 550,000 distinct CDR3 sequences, under 8.5% detected once. Study-level findings and limits: It was suggested by the authors that few new T cells are recruited by each seasonal influenza vaccination.

CDR1 is DFQATT and CDR2 is SNEGSKA in the germline V gene (reference sequence). This CDR3 spans 15 amino acids. The V and J genes are TRBV20-1 and TRBJ2-1, with 7 nucleotides matching TRBD2. The source was PBMCs from blood, collected about 24 months after vaccination. This TCR was sampled from a man aged 45 to 70 who received an inactivated influenza vaccine. CDR3 in amino acids: CSARDKSSGATPPVF. For the CDR3, the DNA is TGCAGTGCTAGAGATAAGTCTAGCGGAGCCACCCCGCCTGTCTTC.